Following are 20 T cell receptor beta chains from one sample sequenced in a study of molecular identifiers for immune sequencing clone quantification. TCRdb reanalysed the PCR reads using MiXCR and keeps one entry per CDR3 protein. The table shows roughly 320,000 distinct CDR3 sequences, with 20% to 25% occurring only once. Sequenced material: naive CD8+ T cells from blood, with Jurkat cell RNA spiked in. Subset specified: FACS-sorted CD8+CD4-CCR7+CD45RA+ naive T cells. The source of these receptors is a human donor in good health. Some libraries in this study had Jurkat cell RNA spiked in.

In this sample, this clonotype turned up many times. The V gene is TRBV7-9, the J gene TRBJ1-2, with 9 bases that match TRBD1. Germline V gene data show CDR1 as SEHNR and CDR2 as FQNEAQ (reference sequence). The CDR3 runs to 14 residues. Losses at the gene ends were 5 bases for V and 4 bases for J; bases not matched to a gene: 5. The CDR3 sequence: CASSAGQGAYGYTF. CDR3 nucleotides: TGTGCCAGCAGCGCGGGACAGGGCGCCTATGGCTACACCTTC.

As regards this clonotype: A read error is possible here, since a much larger clone lies one base away. The CDR3 region has the DNA TGCAGTGCTGGGACTAGCGGGAGTATCCCCTACAATGAGCAGTTCTTC. It specifies CSAGTSGSIPYNEQFF. The chain has TRBV20-1 and TRBJ2-1; 14 bases match TRBD2. Per the germline V gene, CDR1 is DFQATT and CDR2 is SNEGSKA (reference sequence). The CDR3 extends over 16 amino acids. The V gene end was trimmed by 5 bases and the J gene end by 2 bases; junction bases not matched to a gene: 5.

Comments on this clonotype: With a much larger clone just one base away, this may be a read error. The rearrangement joins TRBV12-5 to TRBJ2-2, with D perhaps TRBD1 (6 bases). This CDR3 is built from 16 residues. Germline loops: CDR1 LGHNT, CDR2 FRNRAP. The CDR3 sequence: CASGLVQGANTGELVF. CDR3 nucleotide sequence: TGTGCTAGTGGTTTGGTACAGGGTGCGAACACCGGGGAGCTGGTTTTT.

This clonotype was detected many times. The rearrangement links TRBV7-9 to TRBJ1-1, with TRBD1 matching over 9 bases. The CDR3 is 16 residues long. Germline-derived CDR1 and CDR2 are SEHNR and FQNEAQ (reference sequence). The J segment lost 3 bases and the V segment lost 8 bases, leaving 13 bases of the junction unmatched. CDR3 nucleotides: TGTGCCAGCGAATCCGGGACAGGGCTCAGGGACACTGAAGCTTTCTTT. Translated: CASESGTGLRDTEAFF.

This clonotype was observed at least ten times. V usage is TRBV4-1 and J usage is TRBJ2-7, with 13 bases fitting TRBD2. Germline V lookup: CDR1 MGHRA, CDR2 YSYEKL. The junction had 6 bases not matched to a gene; V was cut back by 3 bases and J by 7 bases. The CDR3 is 15 residues long. The CDR3 is CASSQTSGGPMEQYF. In nucleotides, the CDR3 is TGCGCCAGCAGCCAGACTAGCGGGGGGCCTATGGAGCAGTACTTC.

On this clonotype itself: Being one base from a much bigger clone, this may be a read error. The CDR3 reads CASSLPENYGYTF. The CDR3 nucleotides read TGTGCCAGCAGCTTGCCAGAAAACTATGGCTACACCTTC. The V call is TRBV5-8, the J call TRBJ1-2; D is ambiguous. V lost 1 base and J 2 bases, leaving 6 bases between the germline ends. CDR1 is SGHTS and CDR2 is YDEGEE in the germline V gene. CDR3 length: 13 amino acids.

Regarding this clonotype: A junction boundary mismatches the germline segment, possibly from a read error. V gene TRBV23-1 combines with J gene TRBJ1-2; TRBD1 matches at 7 bases. TRBV23-1 is filed as an ORF, its function uncertain. This CDR3 is 18 amino acids long. CDR3 sequence reads: CANSQFPRDSAANYGYTF. The CDR3, as DNA: TGCGCCAACAGTCAATTCCCGCGGGACAGCGCAGCTAACTATGGCTACACCTTC.

This clonotype was detected ten times or more. The chain couples TRBV28 to TRBJ2-2; 8 nucleotides line up with TRBD2. V shed 6 bases, J shed 3 bases, and the junction held 3 bases outside the gene matches. This CDR3 is 14 amino acids long. Looked up from germline, CDR1 is MDHEN and CDR2 is SYDVKM. The CDR3 bases are TGTGCCAGCAGCCCGGGACTAGACACCGGGGAGCTGTTTTTT. The encoded protein is CASSPGLDTGELFF.

About this clonotype itself: A much larger clone differs from this one at a single base, so this may be a read error. This chain uses TRBV24-1 with TRBJ1-5; 12 nucleotides line up with TRBD1. The germline V gene encodes CDR1 KGHDR and CDR2 SFDVKD. CDR3 length: 20 amino acids. Losses at the gene ends were 5 bases for V and 4 bases for J; bases not matched to a gene: 17. CDR3 DNA: TGTGCCACCAGTGGCTATCCGGGACAGGGGGCGTCTAAATGTAATCAGCCCCAGCATTTT. This codes for CATSGYPGQGASKCNQPQHF.

In its sample, this clonotype was seen many times. This chain links TRBV13 with TRBJ2-6, with D uncertain. Germline loops: CDR1 PRHDT, CDR2 FYEKMQ (reference sequence). The CDR3 runs 16 residues. Trimming removed 1 base at V and 4 bases at J, with 11 bases between. CDR3 protein: CASSLALMGGANVLTF. As DNA, the CDR3 is TGTGCCAGCAGCTTAGCCCTCATGGGCGGGGCCAACGTCCTGACTTTC.

With respect to this clonotype: This may stem from a read error, because a much larger clone lies one nucleotide away. The chain joins TRBV5-4 to TRBJ2-7; maybe TRBD2 (6 bases). Germline V gene sequence: CDR1 SGHNT, CDR2 YYREEE (reference sequence). This CDR3 is 12 amino acids long. Trimming took 7 bases from V and 7 from J, leaving 15 bases between them. The CDR3 nucleotides are TGTGCCAGCGGCCCCGGGGGAAAGGAGCAGTACTTC. Translated: CASGPGGKEQYF.

This clonotype was recorded at least ten times. The V call is TRBV7-2, the J call TRBJ2-1; 7 bases are a match to TRBD2. V shed 7 bases, J shed 7 bases, and the junction held 16 bases outside the gene matches. This CDR3 comprises 16 residues. From germline, CDR1 is SGHTA and CDR2 FQGNSA. CDR3 protein: CASTTLGGTPRNEQFF. CDR3 bases: TGTGCCAGCACCACTTTGGGGGGGACCCCTCGTAATGAGCAGTTCTTC.

This clonotype was detected many times. This sequence joins TRBV5-1 and TRBJ2-7; no firm D call. V was trimmed by 0 bases and J by 1 base, leaving 5 bases between them. The CDR3 is 13 amino acids. From germline, CDR1 is SGHRS and CDR2 YFSETQ. Here the CDR3 DNA reads TGCGCCAGCAGCTTGGCTCGGTCCTACGAGCAGTACTTC. Its translation is CASSLARSYEQYF.

Concerning this clonotype itself: A much larger clone differs by one base, so this may be a read error. CDR3 DNA: TGCGCCAGCAGCCGGACAGGGAGGGAGGGTGAAGCTTTCTTT. This gives the protein CASSRTGREGEAFF. This chain joins TRBV5-1 and TRBJ1-1, with 8 bases that match TRBD1. V shed 4 bases, J shed 7 bases, and the junction held 9 bases outside the gene matches. The CDR3 has 14 amino acids. Per germline, CDR1 SGHRS and CDR2 YFSETQ.

This clonotype showed up just once. It is likely a read error, because the conserved phenylalanine at the end of the CDR3 is missing. CDR3 sequence: CASSPGEGGSADTQYS. CDR3 DNA sequence: TGTGCCAGCAGCCCCGGGGAGGGGGGTAGCGCAGATACGCAGTATTCT. The V call is TRBV12-3 or TRBV12-4, the J call TRBJ2-3; possible D gene TRBD2, 7 bases. CDR3 length: 16 residues. V gave up 6 bases and J gave up 4 bases, with 20 bases separating them.

Points on this clonotype: One base away lies a much larger clone, so this may be a sequencing read error. The conserved final phenylalanine or tryptophan is absent from the CDR3, which likely points to a read error. This rearrangement joins TRBV20-1 to TRBJ2-7; 9 bases agree with TRBD1. Germline assignment: CDR1 DFQATT and CDR2 SNEGSKA (reference sequence). Losses at the gene ends were 1 base for V and 3 bases for J; bases not matched to a gene: 1. The CDR3 is 13 residues long. The CDR3 loop reads CSARGQGDYEQYS. DNA of the CDR3: TGCAGTGCTAGAGGACAGGGGGACTACGAGCAGTACTCC.

Concerning this clonotype itself: A much larger clone sits a single nucleotide away, making a read error possible. The rearrangement links TRBV28 to TRBJ2-1; TRBD2 agrees at 13 bases. Germline V gives CDR1 MDHEN, CDR2 SYDVKM. V shed 3 bases and J 9 bases; nucleotides not matched to a gene: 8. The CDR3 contains 16 residues. CDR3 residues: CASSFIRTSGSSEQFF. CDR3 nucleotides: TGTGCCAGCAGTTTTATCAGGACTAGCGGGAGCAGTGAGCAGTTCTTC.

The chain carries TRBV7-9 and TRBJ2-2; 11 bases agree with TRBD1. Germline V gene lookup returns CDR1 SEHNR and CDR2 FQNEAQ (reference sequence). CDR3 size: 18 residues. V dropped 3 bases and J dropped 4; count of bases not matched to a gene: 10. CDR3: CASSFWTGGLKSTGELFF. CDR3 in DNA: TGTGCCAGCAGCTTCTGGACAGGGGGCTTAAAGAGCACCGGGGAGCTGTTTTTT.

This clonotype was picked up many times. The V and J genes are TRBV6-5 and TRBJ1-1; D is possibly TRBD1 (6 bases). This CDR3 is built from 13 residues. V lost 6 bases to trimming and J lost 3 bases, with 11 bases between them. Germline CDR1 reads MNHEY; CDR2 reads SVGAGI. CDR3 loop: CASRNEGDTEAFF. CDR3 nucleotide sequence: TGTGCCAGCAGAAACGAGGGGGACACTGAAGCTTTCTTT.

This clonotype was seen only a few times. The V and J genes are TRBV3-1 and TRBJ2-5; D unresolved. Germline-derived CDR1 and CDR2 are LGHDT and YNNKEL (reference sequence). The CDR3 length is 17 residues. V was cut by 0 bases and J by 2 bases, with 16 bases left in between. CDR3 DNA: TGTGCCAGCAGCCAAGATCGAACTACCCTGGATCAAGAGACCCAGTACTTC. This codes for CASSQDRTTLDQETQYF.